A selection of T cell receptor beta chains follows, all from one sample in a study of blood T cell repertoires in COVID-19. The protocol was immunoSEQ multiplex PCR, while the TCRdb copy is restricted to in-frame clones and leaves out a portion. The sample lists roughly 400,000 clones; approximately 90% were seen once. The sequencing input was PBMCs or T cells enriched from blood (not recorded which). Every receptor here comes from a woman aged 50 to 60 who had recovered from COVID-19. The CDR3 runs from the conserved cysteine through the conserved F or W. Each record gives: clone size, CDR3 length, J gene, V gene, D gene, CDR3 protein, CDR3 DNA. A D gene is named only where the DNA matches it firmly. Only some rows state a clone size, as once, few, many or a class for expanded clones.

>NA|11|TRBJ1-6|TRBV30|NA
CAWSRGPPITF
TGTGCCTGGAGTCGAGGTCCGCCGATTACTTTT
>once|15|TRBJ1-6|TRBV5-5|NA
CASSLEQGTKSPLHF
TGTGCCAGCAGCTTAGAACAGGGAACTAAGTCACCCCTCCACTTT
>NA|15|TRBJ1-5|TRBV7-2|NA
CASSLVRAAQVAQHF
TGTGCCAGCAGCTTAGTCAGGGCAGCCCAAGTAGCCCAGCATTTT
>NA|15|TRBJ1-2|TRBV9|TRBD1
CASSAGQAIRRGYTF
TGTGCCAGCAGCGCCGGACAGGCGATTAGGCGTGGCTACACCTTC
>once|13|TRBJ2-7|TRBV7-9|TRBD1
CASSRPGQSEQYF
TGTGCCAGCAGCCGACCGGGACAGTCTGAGCAGTACTTC
>NA|18|TRBJ1-6|TRBV28|NA
CASSSGDSRVLYNSPLHF
TGTGCCAGCAGTTCCGGAGACAGCCGCGTTTTGTATAATTCACCCCTCCACTTT
>NA|15|TRBJ2-7|TRBV6-5|NA
CASSPRQVFGYEQYF
TGTGCCAGCAGCCCCCGACAGGTTTTCGGGTACGAGCAGTACTTC
>NA|15|TRBJ1-1|TRBV19|NA
CASSIDGWRAVTAFF
TGTGCCAGTAGTATAGATGGGTGGAGGGCCGTGACCGCTTTCTTT
>few|16|TRBJ1-2|TRBV2|NA
CASSEYRASGDYGYTF
TGTGCCAGCAGTGAATACAGGGCCTCAGGCGACTATGGCTACACCTTC
>NA|15|TRBJ1-2|TRBV28|TRBD1
CASSRPGQGDYGYTF
TGTGCCAGCAGCCGGCCGGGACAGGGGGACTATGGCTACACCTTC
>once|18|TRBJ1-1|TRBV5-6|NA
CASSEEQGLGIFDTEAFF
TGTGCCAGCAGCGAAGAACAGGGTTTGGGAATTTTTGACACTGAAGCTTTCTTT
>NA|13|TRBJ2-7|TRBV2|NA
CASSGGSFYEQYF
TGTGCCAGCAGCGGGGGAAGTTTCTACGAGCAGTACTTC
>NA|15|TRBJ1-4|TRBV7-2|TRBD1
CASSLGGGRVEKLFF
TGTGCCAGCAGCTTAGGAGGGGGCAGGGTTGAAAAACTGTTTTTT
>NA|11|TRBJ2-7|TRBV12-3/TRBV12-4|NA
CASSSRYEQYF
TGTGCCAGCAGCTCCAGATACGAGCAGTACTTC
>NA|15|TRBJ1-2|TRBV7-2|NA
CASSLINPGGYGYTF
TGTGCCAGCAGCTTAATAAATCCGGGGGGCTATGGCTACACCTTC